Listed here is a single T cell receptor (beta chain). Researchers sorted participants into cohorts using their self-reported clinical history. Exposed enrollees encountered a COVID-19 case at some point within 2 weeks before study entry. Germline V gene lookup returns CDR1 SNHLY and CDR2 FYNNEI. Losses at the gene ends were 4 bases for V and 3 bases for J; bases not matched to a gene: 6. This CDR3 spans 15 amino acids. This entry belongs to a study of blood T cell repertoires in COVID-19. Per the study methods: It was from reference gene primer amplification that nucleated cell counts were estimated. Generated by immunoSEQ multiplex PCR, the TCRdb table keeps only in-frame clones and is missing some. That table supplies the V and J calls and clone size; D and trimming were determined from the DNA. In the table there are 350,000 to 400,000 clones, roughly 90% of which are singletons.

This sequence was found in a woman in her thirties or forties who had been exposed to COVID-19. The gene calls are TRBV2 and TRBJ2-1; 7 positions agree with TRBD1. Sequencing input: PBMCs or T cells enriched from blood (not recorded which). The CDR3 DNA is TGTGCCAGCAGTGGACAGGGTACGGGCTACAATGAGCAGTTCTTC. The encoded protein is CASSGQGTGYNEQFF.